The 4 T cell receptor beta chains below come from one sample, sequenced in a study of preoperative IRX-2 immunotherapy in early breast cancer. Only in-frame clones appear in the TCRdb table, and some are missing; sequencing was by immunoSEQ multiplex PCR. This table holds around 62,000 clones, roughly 94% found once. Treatment specified: preoperative locoregional IRX-2 cytokine immunotherapy. This specimen was acquired from a patient treated with IRX-2 immunotherapy. The source is a human donor with breast cancer.

This chain uses TRBV27 with TRBJ2-7; 8 bases line up with TRBD1. V dropped 8 bases and J dropped 2; count of bases not matched to a gene: 11. The CDR3 is 15 residues long. Germline-derived CDR1 and CDR2 are MNHEY and SMNVEV (reference sequence). The CDR3 DNA reads as TGTGCCAGCCAAAGGAAGGGACAGGCTCCCTACGAGCAGTACTTC. The encoded protein is CASQRKGQAPYEQYF.

The rearrangement joins TRBV14 to TRBJ2-7, with D unresolved. Looked up from germline, CDR1 is SGHDN and CDR2 is FVKESK. V was trimmed by 0 bases and J by 2 bases, leaving 17 bases between them. The CDR3 loop spans 17 amino acids. The CDR3, as DNA: TGTGCCAGCAGCCAAGATCCACCGTCTAGATTAACCTACGAGCAGTACTTC. Amino acids: CASSQDPPSRLTYEQYF.

The rearrangement uses TRBV5-4 and TRBJ2-1; 8 positions match TRBD2. Germline trimming cut 5 bases from V and 5 bases from J; bases unmatched to any gene: 6. This CDR3 comprises 14 residues. Looked up from germline, CDR1 is SGHNT and CDR2 is YYREEE (reference sequence). The CDR3 region has the DNA TGTGCCAGCAGTGCAAAGACTAGCGACAATGAGCAGTTCTTC. This translates into CASSAKTSDNEQFF.

The V gene is TRBV5-1, the J gene TRBJ1-4; D might be TRBD1 (6 bases). CDR1 and CDR2 from the germline V gene are SGHRS and YFSETQ. This CDR3 is 18 amino acids long. Trimming left V 0 bases short and J 1 base short, with 16 bases between. CDR3 amino acids: CASSLAGGYHITNEKLFF. Written as DNA, the CDR3 is TGCGCCAGCAGCTTGGCCGGGGGCTACCACATAACTAATGAAAAACTGTTTTTT.